A single sample gave rise to the 25 T cell receptor beta chains below, sequenced in a study of T cell responses to AZD1222 COVID-19 vaccine (dated by TCRdb to about 2021). Reading the label with the study, this specimen's time point is: baseline before first vaccination. The protocol used for the library was the immunoSEQ multiplex PCR assay. In its TCRdb copy, this immuneACCESS table keeps in-frame sequences only and misses some clones. Where compared with another copy, unresolved V genes explain less than half of these, and the others have no known cause. In all, the sample holds tens of thousands of clones, and over 70% of those were seen once. Clones ranked in the top ten supply approximately 3.9% of the sample. The sample in question was peripheral blood, obtained on day 0 of AZD1222 vaccination. The receptors here all came from an adult in good health.

Turning to this clone: Mismatch with germline at one junction end may stem from a read error. The chain couples TRBV7-7 to TRBJ2-3, with a weak D call TRBD2 (6 bases). The CDR3 has 14 amino acids. The germline V gene has CDR1 SSHAT and CDR2 FNYEAQ (reference sequence). The CDR3 is CASSLGPGEDTQYF. CDR3 in DNA: TGTGCTAGCAGCTTAGGTCCGGGGGAGGATACGCAGTATTTT.

Only one count was recorded for this clone. The V gene is TRBV7-8, the J gene TRBJ2-7; D is unclear. Per germline, CDR1 SGHVS and CDR2 FQNEAQ. The CDR3 is made up of 14 amino acids. The V and J ends lost 3 bases and 2 bases respectively, with 11 bases between them. CDR3 protein: CASSLRVETYEQYF. CDR3 DNA: TGTGCCAGCAGCTTGAGAGTTGAAACCTACGAGCAGTACTTC.

This clone has only a few counts. This chain connects TRBV11-2 to TRBJ1-6, with 8 bases that match TRBD1. The germline V gene has CDR1 SGHAT and CDR2 FQNNGV. V lost 2 bases to trimming and J lost 13 bases; unmatched junction nucleotides: 13. This CDR3 comprises 16 residues. The CDR3 spells CASSLTDRENLDPLHF. The CDR3 region has the DNA TGTGCCAGCAGCTTAACGGACAGGGAAAATTTAGATCCCCTCCACTTT.

The chain combines TRBV10-1 with TRBJ2-1, with 10 bases matching TRBD1. J lost 7 bases, V lost 5 bases, and 8 bases had no gene match. CDR1 is WNHNN and CDR2 is SYGVQD in the germline V gene (reference sequence). There are 15 residues in the CDR3. The CDR3 DNA is TGCGCCAGCAGTCCCGGGACAGGGGCCCGTAATGAGCAGTTCTTC. This encodes CASSPGTGARNEQFF.

CDR3 amino acids: CASSINRGSGETQYF. The CDR3 DNA reads TGTGCCAGTAGTATTAACAGGGGTTCGGGAGAGACCCAGTACTTC. The chain couples TRBV19 to TRBJ2-5, with TRBD1 matching 7 bases. Germline CDR1 LNHDA, CDR2 SQIVND (reference sequence). The J segment lost 4 bases and the V segment lost 3 bases, leaving 8 bases of the junction unmatched. The CDR3 is 15 residues long.

The genes are TRBV7-8 and TRBJ1-5; D uncertain. This CDR3 spans 13 amino acids. Deletions cut 5 bases from V and 7 bases from J, with 12 bases between. Germline CDR1 reads SGHVS; CDR2 reads FQNEAQ. The CDR3 coding sequence is TGTGCCAGCAGCCGTCAGGAAGACCAGCCCCAGCATTTT. Encoded protein: CASSRQEDQPQHF.

The gene calls are TRBV13 and TRBJ2-5, with TRBD1 as a possible D gene (5 bases). The CDR3 is 13 residues long. V gave up 6 bases and J gave up 1 base, with 9 bases separating them. Germline-derived CDR1 and CDR2 are PRHDT and FYEKMQ (reference sequence). In DNA form, the CDR3 reads TGTGCCAGCAGTCCTCAGGGCCAAGAGACCCAGTACTTC. Amino acids: CASSPQGQETQYF.

The chain is built from TRBV6-5 and TRBJ1-2, with TRBD1 identical over 7 bases. J lost 3 bases, V lost 6 bases, and 10 bases had no gene match. Germline lookup yields CDR1 MNHEY and CDR2 SVGAGI. This CDR3 is built from 15 residues. Here the CDR3 reads CASRFRDRWDYGYTF. The CDR3 bases are TGTGCCAGCAGGTTCCGGGACAGATGGGACTATGGCTACACCTTC.

The CDR3 spells CASSFERGSEGYTF. CDR3 nucleotides: TGCGCCAGCAGCTTCGAGCGGGGCTCGGAGGGCTACACCTTC. The chain joins TRBV5-1 to TRBJ1-2; D perhaps matches TRBD1 (5 bases). Trimming removed 2 bases from V and 8 bases from J, with 16 bases in between. The CDR3 has 14 residues. The germline V gene has CDR1 SGHRS and CDR2 YFSETQ.

This clone was recorded a few times. The chain has TRBV4-3 and TRBJ2-5; TRBD1 is a possible D gene (5 bases). The CDR3 extends over 13 amino acids. Germline CDR1 is LGHNA and CDR2 is YSLEER. Trimming removed 0 bases at V and 5 bases at J, with 7 bases between. The CDR3 DNA reads TGCGCCAGCAGCCAAGATCCAGGGGAGACCCAGTACTTC. Protein sequence: CASSQDPGETQYF.

The V and J genes are TRBV5-1 and TRBJ1-4; D gene ambiguous. Germline CDR1 is SGHRS and CDR2 is YFSETQ. The CDR3 sequence is 14 residues long. Trimming cost V 0 bases and J 8 bases, with 11 bases left between them. The CDR3 DNA sequence: TGCGCCAGCAGCTTGGTTGTGGGCGACGAAAAACTGTTTTTT. Protein product: CASSLVVGDEKLFF.

The chain couples TRBV9 to TRBJ2-1, with 14 nucleotides matching TRBD2. V shed 3 bases and J 8 bases; nucleotides not matched to a gene: 4. From germline, CDR1 is SGDLS and CDR2 YYNGEE. The CDR3 consists of 15 residues. The DNA for the CDR3 is TGTGCCAGCAGCGCCCGACTAGCGGGAGGGGATGAGCAGTTCTTC. Translated, it gives CASSARLAGGDEQFF.

This clone has more than one count but fewer than ten. The V gene is TRBV7-2, the J gene TRBJ1-6; D may be TRBD1 (6 bases). The CDR3 spans 13 residues. Between the trimmed V and J ends, which lost 4 bases and 10 bases, there was a span of 11 bases. Germline loops: CDR1 SGHTA, CDR2 FQGNSA. The CDR3, as DNA: TGTGCCAGCAGCTGGGGGGCGAACTCACCCCTCCACTTT. Its protein is CASSWGANSPLHF.

CDR3 region: CASSLQGPGELFF. The CDR3 nucleotides read TGTGCCAGCAGTTTGCAGGGACCCGGGGAGCTGTTTTTT. V gene TRBV12-3 or TRBV12-4 combines with J gene TRBJ2-2; D may be TRBD1 or TRBD2 (5 bases each). This CDR3 contains 13 residues. Trimming took 3 bases from V and 6 from J, leaving 8 bases between them.

The chain employs TRBV7-8 and TRBJ2-7; D could derive from TRBD1 or TRBD2 (5 bases each). The germline V and J ends were trimmed by 1 base and 0 bases, with 13 bases remaining between them. The CDR3 is 16 residues long. Per germline, CDR1 SGHVS and CDR2 FQNEAQ. CDR3 amino acids: CASSLVGPRDSYEQYF. Here the CDR3 DNA reads TGTGCCAGCAGCTTAGTGGGACCCAGAGACTCCTACGAGCAGTACTTC.

This sequence joins TRBV10-2 and TRBJ1-6; D possibly corresponds to TRBD1 (6 bases). V lost 8 bases, J lost 7 bases, and 12 bases lay in between. CDR1 and CDR2 (germline): WSHSY, SAAADI. The CDR3 has 13 residues. The CDR3 is CASGGAQNSPLHF. The CDR3 bases are TGCGCCAGCGGGGGCGCACAGAATTCACCCCTCCACTTT.

As DNA, the CDR3 is TGTGCCAGCAGTCAGGACCGCAACCATTGGGGGTTCAATCAGCCCCAGCATTTT. Translated, it gives CASSQDRNHWGFNQPQHF. This chain joins TRBV2 and TRBJ1-5, with D tentatively TRBD1 (5 bases). V was trimmed by 5 bases and J by 3 bases, leaving 23 bases between them. This CDR3 has 18 amino acids. Germline values: CDR1 SNHLY, CDR2 FYNNEI.

The genes are TRBV7-9 and TRBJ1-2; the match to TRBD1 covers 8 bases. The CDR3 length is 14 residues. The J segment lost 4 bases and the V segment lost 8 bases, leaving 9 bases of the junction unmatched. Germline CDR1 is SEHNR and CDR2 is FQNEAQ (reference sequence). CDR3 nucleotide sequence: TGTGCCAGCGCCGCGATGACAGGGGCCTATGGCTACACCTTC. The encoded protein is CASAAMTGAYGYTF.

This chain joins TRBV6-6 and TRBJ2-5; 9 nucleotides line up with TRBD1. The germline V gene has CDR1 MNHNY and CDR2 SVGAGI (reference sequence). V shed 7 bases and J 5 bases; nucleotides not matched to a gene: 11. The length of the CDR3 is 15 residues. The CDR3 loop is CASTLGTGKGETQYF. The CDR3 DNA reads as TGTGCCAGCACCCTCGGGACAGGGAAGGGGGAGACCCAGTACTTC.

This clone was observed a single time. DNA of the CDR3: TGTGCCAGCAGCTCCCCCGCGGGAAACTATGGCTACACCTTC. Translated, it gives CASSSPAGNYGYTF. The chain combines TRBV11-2 with TRBJ1-2; D unclear. The CDR3 covers 14 residues. Per the germline V gene, CDR1 is SGHAT and CDR2 is FQNNGV. V was pared by 4 bases and J by 2 bases, with 11 bases between. The whole variable domain, filled in from reference TRBV11-2 and TRBJ1-2, reads EAGVAQSPRYKIIEKRQSVAFWCNPISGHATLYWYQQILGQGPKLLIQFQNNGVVDDSQLPKDRFSAERLKGVDSTLKIQPAKLEDSAVYLCASSSPAGNYGYTFGSGTRLTVV.

The chain is built from TRBV28 and TRBJ1-4; tentative D call: TRBD1 (6 bases). CDR1 and CDR2 from the germline V gene are MDHEN and SYDVKM. The CDR3 is 15 residues long. Trimming left V 0 bases short and J 8 bases short, with 13 bases between. Written as DNA, the CDR3 is TGTGCCAGCAGTTTATGGGGAGGGGGAGAAGAAAAACTGTTTTTT. Its translation: CASSLWGGGEEKLFF.

The V call is TRBV3-1 (or the pseudogene TRBV3-2), the J call TRBJ2-1, with 8 positions matching TRBD1. This CDR3 is built from 15 residues. V dropped 4 bases and J dropped 5; count of bases not matched to a gene: 7. Germline CDR1 reads LGHDT; CDR2 reads YNNKEL (reference sequence). CDR3 nucleotide sequence: TGTGCCAGCAGCCCTAGGACAGGGTCCCACAATGAGCAGTTCTTC. It is translated as CASSPRTGSHNEQFF.

The chain couples TRBV5-1 to TRBJ1-1; TRBD1 might be the D (6 bases). From germline, CDR1 is SGHRS and CDR2 YFSETQ. Trimming pared 0 bases from V and 11 bases from J, leaving 14 bases between. The CDR3 is 13 residues long. The CDR3 sequence is CASSLVGQTAAFF. The CDR3 nucleotides read TGCGCCAGCAGCTTGGTAGGACAGACTGCGGCTTTCTTT.

The chain recombines TRBV5-3 with TRBJ1-4; 7 bases are shared with TRBD1. TRBV5-3 is flagged as an ORF with uncertain function. There are 14 residues in the CDR3. V lost 6 bases to trimming and J lost 8 bases; unmatched junction nucleotides: 10. The CDR3 DNA sequence: TGTGCCAGAACCGACAGGGTTGCAGTAGAAAAACTGTTTTTT. Its protein is CARTDRVAVEKLFF.

This clone was seen only once. V gene TRBV18 combines with J gene TRBJ1-5, with D maybe TRBD1 (5 bases). V gave up 8 bases and J gave up 0 bases, with 8 bases separating them. CDR1 KGHSH and CDR2 LQKENI come from the germline V gene. This CDR3 region has 13 residues. CDR3 sequence: CASAQGSNQPQHF. DNA for the CDR3: TGTGCCAGCGCGCAGGGTAGCAATCAGCCCCAGCATTTT.